The source of this T cell receptor (beta chain) is a study of cytomegalovirus exposure and HLA in healthy donors. Study outcomes and limitations: The classifier reportedly diagnosed cytomegalovirus status with high specificity and sensitivity.

As for this clone: What it binds is not known.

Losses at the gene ends were 4 bases for V and 6 bases for J; bases not matched to a gene: 1. The germline V gene has CDR1 MNHEY and CDR2 SMNVEV (reference sequence). The CDR3 runs 13 residues. Clones were read by immunoSEQ multiplex PCR, and TCRdb kept only the in-frame ones, dropping some. The sample lists approximately 100,000 clones, approximately 95% occurring once. What was sequenced was PBMCs. This sequence joins TRBV27 and TRBJ2-7, with TRBD2 matching 12 bases. The TCR was taken from a woman in her twenties or thirties in good health and CMV-seropositive. The CDR3, as DNA: TGTGCCAGCAGTTCACTAGCGGGAGGCGAGCAGTACTTC. This translates into CASSSLAGGEQYF.